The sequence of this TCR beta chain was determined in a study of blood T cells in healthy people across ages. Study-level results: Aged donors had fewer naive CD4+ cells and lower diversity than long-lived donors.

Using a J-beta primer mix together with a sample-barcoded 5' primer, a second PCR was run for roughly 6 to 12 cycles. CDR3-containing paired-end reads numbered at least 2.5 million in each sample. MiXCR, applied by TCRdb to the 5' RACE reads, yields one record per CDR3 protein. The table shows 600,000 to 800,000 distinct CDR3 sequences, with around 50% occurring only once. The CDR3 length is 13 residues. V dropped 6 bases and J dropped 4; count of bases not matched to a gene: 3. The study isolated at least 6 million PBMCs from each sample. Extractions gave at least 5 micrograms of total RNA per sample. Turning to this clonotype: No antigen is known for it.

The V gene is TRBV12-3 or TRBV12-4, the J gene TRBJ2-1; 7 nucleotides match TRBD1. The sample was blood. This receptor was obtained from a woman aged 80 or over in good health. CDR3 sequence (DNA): TGTGCCAGCAGGGGACAGAGATACAATGAGCAGTTCTTC. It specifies CASRGQRYNEQFF.